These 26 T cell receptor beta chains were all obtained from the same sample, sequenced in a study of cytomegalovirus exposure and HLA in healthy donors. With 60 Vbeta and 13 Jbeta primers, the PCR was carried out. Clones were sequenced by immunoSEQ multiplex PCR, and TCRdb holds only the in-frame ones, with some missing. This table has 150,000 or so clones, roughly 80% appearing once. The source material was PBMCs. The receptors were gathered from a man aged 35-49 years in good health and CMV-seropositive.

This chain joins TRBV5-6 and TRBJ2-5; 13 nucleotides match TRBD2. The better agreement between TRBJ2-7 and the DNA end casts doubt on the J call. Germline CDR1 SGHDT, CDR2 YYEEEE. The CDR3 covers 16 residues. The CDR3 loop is CASSLGLAGAGYEQYF. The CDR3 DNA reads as TGTGCCAGCAGCCTAGGACTAGCGGGAGCGGGTTACGAGCAGTACTTC.

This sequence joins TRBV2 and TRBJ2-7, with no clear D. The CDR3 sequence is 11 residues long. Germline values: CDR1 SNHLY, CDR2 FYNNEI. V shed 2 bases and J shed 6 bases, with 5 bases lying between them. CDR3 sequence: CASSERSEQYF. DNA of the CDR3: TGTGCCAGCAGTGAACGGTCCGAGCAGTACTTC.

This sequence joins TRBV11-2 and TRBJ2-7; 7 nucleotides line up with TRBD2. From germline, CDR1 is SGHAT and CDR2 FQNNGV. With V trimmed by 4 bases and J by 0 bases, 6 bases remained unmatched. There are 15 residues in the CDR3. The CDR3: CASSWGRDLSYEQYF. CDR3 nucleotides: TGTGCCAGCAGCTGGGGGAGGGACCTCTCCTACGAGCAGTACTTC.

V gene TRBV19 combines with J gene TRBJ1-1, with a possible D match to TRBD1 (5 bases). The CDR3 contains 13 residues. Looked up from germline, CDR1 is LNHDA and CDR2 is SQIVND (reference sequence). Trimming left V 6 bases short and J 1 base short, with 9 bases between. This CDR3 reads CASSLDRNTEAFF. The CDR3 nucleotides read TGTGCCAGTAGCCTTGACAGGAACACTGAAGCTTTCTTT. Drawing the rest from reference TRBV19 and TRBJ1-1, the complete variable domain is DGGITQSPKYLFRKEGQNVTLSCEQNLNHDAMYWYRQDPGQGLRLIYYSQIVNDFQKGDIAEGYSVSREKKESFPLTVTSAQKNPTAFYLCASSLDRNTEAFFGQGTRLTVV.

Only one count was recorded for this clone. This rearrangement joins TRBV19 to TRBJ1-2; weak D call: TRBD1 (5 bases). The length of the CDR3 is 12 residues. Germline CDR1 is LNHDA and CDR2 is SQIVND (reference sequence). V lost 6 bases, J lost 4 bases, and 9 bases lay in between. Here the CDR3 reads CASRAGPYGYTF. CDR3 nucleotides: TGTGCCAGTAGAGCAGGGCCCTATGGCTACACCTTC.

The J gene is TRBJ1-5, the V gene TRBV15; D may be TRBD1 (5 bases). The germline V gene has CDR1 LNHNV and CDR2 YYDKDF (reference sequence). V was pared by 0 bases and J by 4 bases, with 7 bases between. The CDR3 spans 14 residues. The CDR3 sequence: CATSREGANQPQHF. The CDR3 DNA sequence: TGTGCCACCAGCAGAGAAGGGGCGAATCAGCCCCAGCATTTT.

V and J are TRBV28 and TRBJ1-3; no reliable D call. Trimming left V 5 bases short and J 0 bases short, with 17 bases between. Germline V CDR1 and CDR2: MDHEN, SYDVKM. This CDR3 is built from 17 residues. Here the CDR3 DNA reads TGTGCCAGCAGTCCCGGGGTCGCGGGCGCCTCTGGAAACACCATATATTTT. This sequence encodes CASSPGVAGASGNTIYF.

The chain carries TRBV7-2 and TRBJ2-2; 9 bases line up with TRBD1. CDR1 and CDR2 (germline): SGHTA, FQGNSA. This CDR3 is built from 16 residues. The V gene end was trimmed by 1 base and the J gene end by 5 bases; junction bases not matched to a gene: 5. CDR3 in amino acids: CASSLGQGGWTGELFF. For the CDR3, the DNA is TGTGCCAGCAGCTTAGGACAGGGGGGATGGACCGGGGAGCTGTTTTTT.

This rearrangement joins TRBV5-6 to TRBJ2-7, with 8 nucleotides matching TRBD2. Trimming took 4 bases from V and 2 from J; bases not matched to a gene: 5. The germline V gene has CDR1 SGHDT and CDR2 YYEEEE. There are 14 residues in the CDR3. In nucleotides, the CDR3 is TGTGCCAGCAGCGTCCCGGGACTAGCCTACGAGCAGTACTTC. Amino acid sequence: CASSVPGLAYEQYF.

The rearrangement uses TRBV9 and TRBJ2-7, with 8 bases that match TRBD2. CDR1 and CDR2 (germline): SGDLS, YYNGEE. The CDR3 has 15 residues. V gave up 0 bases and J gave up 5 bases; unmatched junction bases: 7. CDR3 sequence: CASSVGGTRGHEQYF. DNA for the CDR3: TGTGCCAGCAGCGTAGGGGGGACTAGGGGCCACGAGCAGTACTTC.

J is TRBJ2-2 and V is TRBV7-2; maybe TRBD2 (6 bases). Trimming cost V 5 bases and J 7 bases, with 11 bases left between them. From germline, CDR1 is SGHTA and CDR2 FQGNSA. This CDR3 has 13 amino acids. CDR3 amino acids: CASSRDFNGELFF. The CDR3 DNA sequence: TGTGCCAGCAGCCGGGACTTCAACGGGGAGCTGTTTTTT.

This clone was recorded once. CDR3 DNA: TGCGCCAGCAGCGAAGCTCCCTCCTACGAGCAGTACTTC. Translating it yields CASSEAPSYEQYF. The chain uses TRBV5-1 and TRBJ2-7, with D hard to call. Trimming removed 4 bases from V and 0 bases from J, with 8 bases in between. CDR1 is SGHRS and CDR2 is YFSETQ in the germline V gene. The CDR3 consists of 13 residues.

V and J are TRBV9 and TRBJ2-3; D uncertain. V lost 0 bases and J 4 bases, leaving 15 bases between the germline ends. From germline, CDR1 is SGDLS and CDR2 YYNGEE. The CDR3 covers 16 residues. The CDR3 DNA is TGTGCCAGCAGCGTAGGCCCGAGATTGGAGTCAGATACGCAGTATTTT. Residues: CASSVGPRLESDTQYF.

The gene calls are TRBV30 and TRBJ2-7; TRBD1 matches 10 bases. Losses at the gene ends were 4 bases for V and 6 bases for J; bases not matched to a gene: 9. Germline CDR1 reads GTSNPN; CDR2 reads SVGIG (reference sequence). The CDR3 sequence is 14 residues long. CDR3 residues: CAWTPGQGPLEQYF. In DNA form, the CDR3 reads TGTGCCTGGACCCCGGGACAGGGGCCCCTCGAGCAGTACTTC.

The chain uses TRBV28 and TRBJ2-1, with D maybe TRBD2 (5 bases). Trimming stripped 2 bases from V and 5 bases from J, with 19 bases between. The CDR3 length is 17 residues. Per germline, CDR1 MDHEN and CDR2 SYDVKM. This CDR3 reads CASSLSGLERRNNEQFF. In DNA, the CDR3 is TGTGCCAGCAGTTTAAGCGGACTCGAAAGAAGAAACAATGAGCAGTTCTTC.

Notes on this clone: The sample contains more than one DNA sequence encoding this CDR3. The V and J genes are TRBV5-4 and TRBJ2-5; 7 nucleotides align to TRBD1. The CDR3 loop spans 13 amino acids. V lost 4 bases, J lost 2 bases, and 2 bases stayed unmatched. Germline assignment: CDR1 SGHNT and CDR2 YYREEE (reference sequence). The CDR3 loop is CASSRDSQETQYF. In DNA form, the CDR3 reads TGTGCCAGCAGCCGGGACAGTCAAGAGACCCAGTACTTC.

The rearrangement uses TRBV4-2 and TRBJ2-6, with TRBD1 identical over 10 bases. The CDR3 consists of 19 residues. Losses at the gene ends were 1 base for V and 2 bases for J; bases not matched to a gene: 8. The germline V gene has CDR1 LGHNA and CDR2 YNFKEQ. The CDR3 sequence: CASSQADRGRFTGANVLTF. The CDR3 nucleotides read TGTGCCAGCAGCCAAGCGGACAGGGGGAGGTTTACTGGGGCCAACGTCCTGACTTTC.

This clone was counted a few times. CDR3 in amino acids: CASSGTSGSPDTQYF. The CDR3 DNA reads as TGTGCCAGCAGTGGGACTAGCGGGAGCCCAGATACGCAGTATTTT. The chain combines TRBV6-4 with TRBJ2-3, with TRBD2 matching over 13 bases. V shed 4 bases and J 4 bases; nucleotides not matched to a gene: 2. The CDR3 has 15 amino acids. Germline CDR1 and CDR2: MRHNA and SNTAGT.

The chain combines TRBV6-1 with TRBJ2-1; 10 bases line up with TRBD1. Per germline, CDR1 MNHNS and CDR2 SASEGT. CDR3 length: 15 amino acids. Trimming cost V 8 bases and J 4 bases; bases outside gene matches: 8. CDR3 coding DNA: TGTGCCAGCTATTTCCGGACAGGGGGTTACAATGAGCAGTTCTTC. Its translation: CASYFRTGGYNEQFF.

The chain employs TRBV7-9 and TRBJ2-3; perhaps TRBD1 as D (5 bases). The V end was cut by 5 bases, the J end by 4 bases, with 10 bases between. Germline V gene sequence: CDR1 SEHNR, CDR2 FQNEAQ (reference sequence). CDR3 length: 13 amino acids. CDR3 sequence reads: CASSLQGADTQYF. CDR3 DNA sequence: TGTGCCAGCAGCCTCCAGGGCGCAGATACGCAGTATTTT.

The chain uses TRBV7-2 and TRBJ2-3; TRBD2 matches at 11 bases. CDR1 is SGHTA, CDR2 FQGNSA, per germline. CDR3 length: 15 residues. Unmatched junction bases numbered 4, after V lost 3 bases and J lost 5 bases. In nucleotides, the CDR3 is TGTGCCAGCAGCTTGTTAGGACTAGCGGGAGATACGCAGTATTTT. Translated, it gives CASSLLGLAGDTQYF.

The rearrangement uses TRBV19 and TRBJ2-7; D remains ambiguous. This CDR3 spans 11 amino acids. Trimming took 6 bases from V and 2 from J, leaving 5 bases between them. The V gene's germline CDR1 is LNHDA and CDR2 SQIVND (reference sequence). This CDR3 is CASRGTYEQYF. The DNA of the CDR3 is TGTGCCAGTAGGGGCACCTACGAGCAGTACTTC. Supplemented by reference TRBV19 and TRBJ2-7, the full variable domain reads DGGITQSPKYLFRKEGQNVTLSCEQNLNHDAMYWYRQDPGQGLRLIYYSQIVNDFQKGDIAEGYSVSREKKESFPLTVTSAQKNPTAFYLCASRGTYEQYFGPGTRLTVT.

DNA for the CDR3: TGTGCCAGCAGTCCTAGGGCCTGGGGGGGTTTGAATGAGCAGTTCTTC. Protein sequence: CASSPRAWGGLNEQFF. The chain uses TRBV11-2 and TRBJ2-1, with 7 bases that match TRBD2. The CDR3 consists of 16 residues. With V trimmed by 6 bases and J by 7 bases, 15 bases remained unmatched. Per the germline V gene, CDR1 is SGHAT and CDR2 is FQNNGV.

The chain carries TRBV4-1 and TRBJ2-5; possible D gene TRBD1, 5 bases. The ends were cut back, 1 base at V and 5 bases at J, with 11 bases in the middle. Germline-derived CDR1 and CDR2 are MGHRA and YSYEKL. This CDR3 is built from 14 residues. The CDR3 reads CASSQGWGSETQYF. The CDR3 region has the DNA TGCGCCAGCAGCCAAGGCTGGGGCTCGGAGACCCAGTACTTC.

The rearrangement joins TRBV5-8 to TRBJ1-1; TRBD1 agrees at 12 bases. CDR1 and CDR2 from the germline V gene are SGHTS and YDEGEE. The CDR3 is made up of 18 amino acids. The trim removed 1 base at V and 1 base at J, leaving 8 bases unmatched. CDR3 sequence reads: CASSLSPGQGARNTEAFF. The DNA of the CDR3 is TGTGCCAGCAGCTTGTCCCCGGGACAGGGGGCTCGGAACACTGAAGCTTTCTTT.

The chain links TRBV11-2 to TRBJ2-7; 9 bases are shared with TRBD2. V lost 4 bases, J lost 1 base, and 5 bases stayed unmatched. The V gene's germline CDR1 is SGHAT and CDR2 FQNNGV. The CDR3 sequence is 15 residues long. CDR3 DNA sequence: TGTGCCAGCAGCTACCGGACTAGCGAGTCCTACGAGCAGTACTTC. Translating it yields CASSYRTSESYEQYF.